The source of this T cell receptor (beta chain) is a study of blood T cell repertoires in COVID-19. Study details: The study drew acute and convalescent COVID-19 samples from the United States, Italy and Spain. The analysed material was cDNA or gDNA that came from T cells, B-cell-depleted T cells, or PBMCs.

Sequencing was performed with immunoSEQ multiplex PCR; in TCRdb, only in-frame clones are kept and a portion is missing. The table shows over 90,000 clones, with roughly 79% occurring only once. CDR3 length: 16 residues. From germline, CDR1 is SGHNT and CDR2 YYREEE (reference sequence). V was clipped by 3 bases and J by 2 bases; unmatched bases: 9. One Seattle source followed patients from active infection through their disease course. The source material was peripheral blood. V and J are TRBV5-4 and TRBJ2-7; the match to TRBD1 covers 9 bases. The receptor was isolated from a man aged 80 or over with COVID-19, enrolled during active disease. The CDR3 reads CASSSPTGQGAYEQYF. As DNA, the CDR3 is TGTGCCAGCAGCTCGCCCACGGGACAGGGAGCCTACGAGCAGTACTTC.